These 3 T cell receptor beta chains were all obtained from the same sample, sequenced in a study of blood T cells in healthy people across ages. A second PCR, run for roughly 7 to 11 cycles, used a sample-barcoded 5' primer plus a J-beta primer mix. TCRdb recomputed calls from the 5' RACE reads with MiXCR, one row per CDR3 protein. This sample has hundreds of thousands of distinct CDR3 sequences, with about 42% found just once. Material: blood. Every receptor here comes from a man aged 60 to 75 in good health.

The chain links TRBV11-2 to TRBJ2-7; D might be TRBD1 (8 bases). Germline CDR1 reads SGHAT; CDR2 reads FQNNGV. This CDR3 contains 16 residues. V lost 3 bases and J lost 6, with 21 bases in between. The CDR3 reads CASSLPLTTGGVEQYF. DNA for the CDR3: TGTGCCAGCAGCTTGCCTCTAACAACAGGGGGGGTCGAGCAGTACTTC.

This clonotype was counted a few times. CDR3 region: CSARDLSQGHYEQYF. CDR3 nucleotide sequence: TGCAGTGCTAGAGATCTCTCACAGGGACACTACGAGCAGTACTTC. The chain couples TRBV20-1 to TRBJ2-7; the D gene is possibly TRBD1 (6 bases). The CDR3 is 15 residues long. Germline lookup yields CDR1 DFQATT and CDR2 SNEGSKA (reference sequence). Between the trimmed V and J ends, which lost 0 bases and 3 bases, there was a span of 15 bases.

This chain links TRBV20-1 with TRBJ1-5, with 8 positions matching TRBD1. The CDR3 contains 14 residues. CDR1 and CDR2 from the germline V gene are DFQATT and SNEGSKA (reference sequence). Germline trimming cut 0 bases from V and 6 bases from J; bases unmatched to any gene: 4. CDR3 DNA sequence: TGCAGTGCTAGAGACTACAGGGGGTCTCAGCCCCAGCATTTT. Translated, it gives CSARDYRGSQPQHF.